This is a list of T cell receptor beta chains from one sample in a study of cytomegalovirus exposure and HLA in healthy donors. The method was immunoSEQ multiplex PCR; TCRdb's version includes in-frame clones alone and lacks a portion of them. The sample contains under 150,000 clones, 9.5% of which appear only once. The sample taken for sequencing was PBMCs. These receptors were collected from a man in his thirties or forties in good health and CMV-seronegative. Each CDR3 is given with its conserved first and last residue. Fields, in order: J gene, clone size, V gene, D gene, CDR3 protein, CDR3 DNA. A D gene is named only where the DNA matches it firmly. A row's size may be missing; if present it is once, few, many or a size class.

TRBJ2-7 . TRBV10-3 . CAISESGLGEEQYF TGTGCCATCAGTGAGTCGGGCCTAGGGGAAGAGCAGTACTTC
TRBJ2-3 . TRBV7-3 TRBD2 CASSLGRLASTDTQYF TGTGCCAGCAGCTTGGGTCGACTAGCTAGCACAGATACGCAGTATTTT
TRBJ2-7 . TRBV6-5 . CASRATGTAYEQYF TGTGCCAGCAGAGCAACAGGGACCGCCTACGAGCAGTACTTC
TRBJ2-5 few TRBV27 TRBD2 CASSFRLSPGGGETQYF TGTGCCAGCAGTTTTCGGCTCAGTCCGGGAGGGGGGGAGACCCAGTACTTC
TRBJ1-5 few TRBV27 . CASSFSSQGNNQPQHF TGTGCCAGCAGTTTTAGTAGCCAGGGGAACAATCAGCCCCAGCATTTT
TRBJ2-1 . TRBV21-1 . CASTGGVGDNEQFF TGTGCCAGCACCGGAGGAGTGGGAGATAATGAGCAGTTCTTC
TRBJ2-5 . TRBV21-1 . CASSWTGTSGGLLRETQYF TGTGCCAGCAGCTGGACCGGGACTAGCGGGGGACTTCTTCGGGAGACCCAGTACTTC
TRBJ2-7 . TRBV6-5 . CASSLRGMYEQYF TGTGCCAGCAGCCTCAGGGGAATGTACGAGCAGTACTTC
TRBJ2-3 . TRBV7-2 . CASSPRSFEAQYF TGTGCCAGCAGCCCGCGATCCTTTGAGGCGCAGTATTTT
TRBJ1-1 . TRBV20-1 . CSGRGNTEAFF TGCAGTGGCAGGGGGAACACTGAAGCTTTCTTT
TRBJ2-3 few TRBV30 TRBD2 CAWSGLAGDTDTQYF TGTGCCTGGAGCGGACTAGCGGGGGACACAGATACGCAGTATTTT
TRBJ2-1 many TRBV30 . CAWNRARVDNEQFF TGTGCCTGGAATCGGGCCAGGGTGGACAATGAGCAGTTCTTC
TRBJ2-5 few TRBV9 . CASSPDSGVAQETQYF TGTGCCAGCAGCCCCGACTCCGGGGTGGCTCAAGAGACCCAGTACTTC
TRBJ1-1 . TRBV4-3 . CASSQDPPPDTEAFF TGCGCCAGCAGCCAAGATCCCCCTCCGGACACTGAAGCTTTCTTT
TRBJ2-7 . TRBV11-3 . CASSLGGQGGSEQYF TGTGCCAGCAGCTTAGGGGGGCAGGGTGGTAGCGAGCAGTACTTC
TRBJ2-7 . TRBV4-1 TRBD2 CASSQYPGLAGATTSYEQYF TGCGCCAGCAGCCAATATCCGGGACTAGCGGGAGCGACGACCTCCTACGAGCAGTACTTC
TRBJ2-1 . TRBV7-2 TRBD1 CASSTTGTGNNEQFF TGTGCCAGCAGCACAACCGGGACAGGTAACAATGAGCAGTTCTTC
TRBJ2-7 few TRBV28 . CASNPHGVSSYEQYF TGTGCCAGCAACCCCCACGGGGTTTCCTCCTACGAGCAGTACTTC
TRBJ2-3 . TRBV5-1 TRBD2 CASSDGLGTDTQYF TGCGCCAGCAGCGACGGACTAGGCACAGATACGCAGTATTTT
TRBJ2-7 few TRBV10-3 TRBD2 CAISTGTSAYEQYF TGTGCCATCAGCACCGGGACTAGCGCCTACGAGCAGTACTTC
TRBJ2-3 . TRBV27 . CASSQRRDTQYF TGTGCCAGCAGTCAAAGGAGGGATACGCAGTATTTT
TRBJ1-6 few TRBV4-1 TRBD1 CASSHRDRVDSPLHF TGCGCCAGCAGCCATCGGGACAGGGTCGATTCACCCCTCCACTTT
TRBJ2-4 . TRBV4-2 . CASSQDAQGVFKNIQYF TGTGCCAGCAGCCAAGATGCACAGGGAGTTTTCAAAAACATTCAGTACTTC
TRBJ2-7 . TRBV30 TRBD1 CAWSSGQGVIWAYEQYF TGTGCCTGGAGTTCGGGACAGGGGGTAATTTGGGCTTACGAGCAGTACTTC
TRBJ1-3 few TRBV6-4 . CASSDPRPGLSGNTIYF TGTGCCAGCAGTGACCCCCGACCAGGCCTCTCTGGAAACACCATATATTTT
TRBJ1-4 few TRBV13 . CASSSGREKLFF TGTGCCAGCAGCTCGGGAAGGGAAAAACTGTTTTTT
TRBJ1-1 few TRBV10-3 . CAISGIGLVNTEAFF TGTGCCATCAGTGGAATAGGACTGGTGAACACTGAAGCTTTCTTT
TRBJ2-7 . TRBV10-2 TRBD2 CASSVLGLAGVEQYF TGCGCCAGCAGTGTTTTGGGACTAGCGGGAGTCGAGCAGTACTTC
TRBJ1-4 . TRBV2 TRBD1 CASSDGTDNEKLFF TGTGCCAGCAGTGACGGGACAGATAATGAAAAACTGTTTTTT
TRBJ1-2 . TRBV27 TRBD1 CASSTRTGEVGGYTF TGTGCCAGCAGTACCCGGACAGGGGAGGTCGGTGGCTACACCTTC
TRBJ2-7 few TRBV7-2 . CASSPRDEQYF TGTGCCAGCAGCCCGAGAGACGAGCAGTACTTC
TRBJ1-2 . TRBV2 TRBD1 CASLPWDRVSRYGYTF TGTGCCAGCTTACCATGGGACAGGGTTTCTCGTTATGGCTACACCTTC